This T cell receptor (beta chain) was obtained from a study of T cells after yellow fever vaccination. Study as a whole: The SMART-Seq v4 Ultra Low Input method served to prepare the low-cell-number fractions. Whole-study results and caveats: A small share of clonotypes appeared in both CD4 and CD8 compartments. Abundant bulk-population clonotypes could contaminate the FACS-sorted repertoires. Boosting was followed by the reappearance of most primary-vaccination clones (approximately 95% CD4, about 89% CD8).

This clonotype has at least ten counts. Its antigen is not identified. V lost 10 bases to trimming and J lost 6 bases; unmatched junction nucleotides: 12. The CDR3 is 15 amino acids. CDR1 is MDHEN and CDR2 is SYDVKM in the germline V gene. TCRdb fed the 5' RACE reads into MiXCR, producing one record per CDR3 protein. The sample has 150,000 or so distinct CDR3 sequences, 6.5% to 8.5% seen once; the top ten hold 2.5% to 3%. The chain couples TRBV28 to TRBJ2-3; 11 bases line up with TRBD2. The sample here was CD4+ T cells sorted from PBMCs, taken 5 to 6 days after the first yellow fever vaccination. This TCR was sampled from a man aged 18 to 29 who received the YFV17D yellow fever vaccine. The DNA of the CDR3 is TGTGCCACCCTTAGGCTAGCGGGGGGACAGGATACGCAGTATTTT. Protein product: CATLRLAGGQDTQYF.